Presented here are 19 T cell receptor beta chains from one specimen sequenced in a study of monozygotic twins with cystic fibrosis. Sequenced by immunoSEQ multiplex PCR; TCRdb stores in-frame clones only, minus some. This table holds tens of thousands of clones, approximately 96% found once. The sequenced material came from blood. The origin of the receptors is a girl aged 2 to 9 with cystic fibrosis.

This rearrangement joins TRBV2 to TRBJ2-3, with D tentatively TRBD1 (5 bases). CDR3 length equals 13 residues. Germline CDR1 SNHLY, CDR2 FYNNEI. V lost 3 bases and J lost 6, with 10 bases in between. This CDR3 is CASSEGPADTQYF. CDR3 nucleotide sequence: TGTGCCAGCAGTGAGGGGCCGGCGGATACGCAGTATTTT.

CDR3 sequence (DNA): TGTGCCAGCAGCGTAGGAGGGAGTTGGGCAGATACGCAGTATTTT. Its translation: CASSVGGSWADTQYF. J is TRBJ2-3 and V is TRBV9, with D possibly being TRBD2 (5 bases). The ends were cut back, 0 bases at V and 4 bases at J, with 12 bases in the middle. The CDR3 runs 15 residues. Germline CDR1 is SGDLS and CDR2 is YYNGEE.

The V gene is TRBV5-4, the J gene TRBJ2-3; 9 bases align to TRBD2. Looked up from germline, CDR1 is SGHNT and CDR2 is YYREEE (reference sequence). This CDR3 is built from 15 residues. The V gene end was trimmed by 2 bases and the J gene end by 4 bases; junction bases not matched to a gene: 5. The CDR3 DNA reads TGTGCCAGCAGCTTTAGCGGGAGCAACTCAGATACGCAGTATTTT. It encodes CASSFSGSNSDTQYF. The full variable domain, rest sourced from reference TRBV5-4 and TRBJ2-3, is ETGVTQSPTHLIKTRGQQVTLRCSSQSGHNTVSWYQQALGQGPQFIFQYYREEENGRGNFPPRFSGLQFPNYSSELNVNALELDDSALYLCASSFSGSNSDTQYFGPGTRLTVL.

This clone appeared a single time. The gene calls are TRBV7-8 and TRBJ1-5; no clear D. Deletions cut 4 bases from V and 4 bases from J, with 11 bases between. The CDR3 contains 14 residues. The germline V gene has CDR1 SGHVS and CDR2 FQNEAQ. The CDR3 DNA reads as TGTGCCAGCAGCTCGGGTGGCCTAAATCAGCCCCAGCATTTT. It encodes CASSSGGLNQPQHF.

The chain employs TRBV6-6 and TRBJ1-5, with 7 bases identical to TRBD1. Per germline, CDR1 MNHNY and CDR2 SVGAGI (reference sequence). The CDR3 totals 15 residues. The junction had 4 bases not matched to a gene; V was cut back by 5 bases and J by 0 bases. Here the CDR3 DNA reads TGTGCCAGCAGTCCGGGACAGTATAGCAATCAGCCCCAGCATTTT. Its protein product is CASSPGQYSNQPQHF.

The chain has TRBV4-2 and TRBJ2-7, with 13 bases aligning to TRBD2. With 2 bases clipped from V and 1 base from J, the junction kept 2 bases outside the gene matches. CDR1 and CDR2 (germline): LGHNA, YNFKEQ. The CDR3 loop spans 16 amino acids. CDR3 sequence: CASSQQTSGRSYEQYF. In DNA, the CDR3 is TGTGCCAGCAGCCAACAGACTAGCGGGAGGTCCTACGAGCAGTACTTC.

This clone was detected only once. The genes are TRBV5-1 and TRBJ2-2, with 8 nucleotides matching TRBD2. Unmatched junction bases numbered 7, after V lost 3 bases and J lost 6 bases. The length of the CDR3 is 15 residues. Germline loops: CDR1 SGHRS, CDR2 YFSETQ. Here the CDR3 reads CASSYTSGPSGELFF. CDR3 in DNA: TGCGCCAGCAGCTACACTAGCGGCCCTTCCGGGGAGCTGTTTTTT.

The chain recombines TRBV6-6 with TRBJ2-3, with D perhaps TRBD2 (6 bases). Germline-derived CDR1 and CDR2 are MNHNY and SVGAGI (reference sequence). The CDR3 totals 15 residues. Trimming removed 2 bases from V and 14 bases from J, with 23 bases in between. The CDR3 bases are TGTGCCAGCAGTTACGGAGGGCAGATATGGGGGGTGGGGTATTTT. Amino acids: CASSYGGQIWGVGYF.

The rearrangement uses TRBV10-2 and TRBJ1-2; 9 nucleotides match TRBD1. With 8 bases clipped from V and 5 bases from J, the junction kept 18 bases outside the gene matches. Per the germline V gene, CDR1 is WSHSY and CDR2 is SAAADI. The CDR3 has 17 amino acids. The CDR3 reads CASGEGPSGQGIYGYTF. Here the CDR3 DNA reads TGCGCCAGCGGCGAGGGGCCTTCCGGACAGGGGATTTATGGCTACACCTTC.

The chain is built from TRBV4-3 and TRBJ1-2; 8 nucleotides line up with TRBD1. V trimming: 5 bases; J trimming: 3 bases; junction bases outside the gene matches: 2. CDR3 size: 13 residues. Per the germline V gene, CDR1 is LGHNA and CDR2 is YSLEER. This CDR3 is CASSTDRDYGYTF. Written as DNA, the CDR3 is TGCGCCAGCAGCACGGACAGGGACTATGGCTACACCTTC.

The J gene is TRBJ2-7, the V gene TRBV6-1, with 10 nucleotides matching TRBD1. This CDR3 is 15 amino acids long. Germline assignment: CDR1 MNHNS and CDR2 SASEGT. With V trimmed by 3 bases and J by 10 bases, 12 bases remained unmatched. The chain's CDR3 is CASSDRRDRGKEQYF. The CDR3 DNA sequence: TGTGCCAGCAGTGATCGGCGGGACAGGGGTAAGGAACAGTACTTC.

The J gene is TRBJ1-5, the V gene TRBV5-1; D remains unclear. In germline, CDR1 is SGHRS, CDR2 YFSETQ. V was pared by 2 bases and J by 0 bases, with 21 bases between. This CDR3 comprises 19 residues. DNA of the CDR3: TGCGCCAGCAGCTTCTATACTCGGACGTCAACGTATAGCAATCAGCCCCAGCATTTT. Protein sequence: CASSFYTRTSTYSNQPQHF.

The genes are TRBV21-1 and TRBJ2-5; the DNA was not used to check the table's D call, TRBD1. TRBV21-1 is a pseudogene. The CDR3 totals 15 residues. CDR3 residues: CASSKYQGQQETQYF. For the CDR3, the DNA is TGTGCCAGCAGCAAATATCAGGGACAGCAAGAGACCCAGTACTTC.

The V call is TRBV30, the J call TRBJ2-7; maybe TRBD2 (6 bases). V was pared by 8 bases and J by 4 bases, with 12 bases between. CDR3 size: 11 residues. Germline V CDR1 and CDR2: GTSNPN, SVGIG (reference sequence). CDR3 protein: CARKAGYEQYF. In DNA, the CDR3 is TGTGCCCGGAAGGCGGGATACGAGCAGTACTTC.

The genes are TRBV9 and TRBJ2-1; TRBD2 agrees at 10 bases. Germline V CDR1 and CDR2: SGDLS, YYNGEE. The CDR3 has 15 residues. V trimming: 1 base; J trimming: 7 bases; junction bases outside the gene matches: 5. CDR3 sequence: CASSVRAGGRNEQFF. CDR3 nucleotide sequence: TGTGCCAGCAGCGTAAGAGCGGGAGGGCGGAATGAGCAGTTCTTC.

The chain is built from TRBV18 and TRBJ2-7; 9 positions match TRBD2. Trimming at V came to 3 bases and at J to 7 bases, leaving 7 bases not matched to a gene. CDR3 length: 14 amino acids. Germline CDR1 is KGHSH and CDR2 is LQKENI. The CDR3 coding sequence is TGTGCCAGCTCACCTGCGGGAGGGCCGGAAGAGCAGTACTTC. This gives the protein CASSPAGGPEEQYF. Variable domain in full (rest from reference TRBV18 and TRBJ2-7): NAGVMQNPRHLVRRRGQEARLRCSPMKGHSHVYWYRQLPEEGLKFMVYLQKENIIDESGMPKERFSAEFPKEGPSILRIQQVVRGDSAAYFCASSPAGGPEEQYFGPGTRLTVT.

The chain carries TRBV27 and TRBJ1-5; no firm D call. Per the germline V gene, CDR1 is MNHEY and CDR2 is SMNVEV (reference sequence). Trimming cost V 3 bases and J 4 bases, with 13 bases left between them. The CDR3 spans 15 residues. The CDR3 region is CASSFRHGGNQPQHF. CDR3 bases: TGTGCCAGCAGTTTTAGACACGGAGGTAATCAGCCCCAGCATTTT.

The chain employs TRBV6-5 and TRBJ2-1; tentatively, D is TRBD2 (5 bases). V gave up 0 bases and J gave up 8 bases, with 14 bases separating them. The germline gives CDR1 MNHEY, CDR2 SVGAGI. This CDR3 has 15 residues. DNA for the CDR3: TGTGCCAGCAGTTACTCTGAGGGCGCTTGGGATGAGCAGTTCTTC. The encoded protein is CASSYSEGAWDEQFF.

The chain has TRBV6-1 and TRBJ1-4; D not certain. Trimming shortened V by 3 bases and J by 5 bases, and 10 bases separated the two germline ends. CDR1 is MNHNS, CDR2 SASEGT, per germline. The CDR3 has 14 residues. CDR3 sequence (DNA): TGTGCCAGCAGTGATCGAAGGCAGAATGAAAAACTGTTTTTT. Translating it yields CASSDRRQNEKLFF.